A single sample gave rise to the 10 T cell receptor beta chains below, sequenced in a study of T cell repertoires in ileal Crohn's disease. Libraries were prepared by immunoSEQ multiplex PCR; TCRdb keeps only in-frame clonotypes and omits some of them. The table includes 10,000 to 15,000 clones, approximately 80% detected once. The time point here: neoterminal ileum biopsy at postoperative endoscopy, about 6 months after surgery. Sample: ileal tissue. The receptors shown here come from an adult with Crohn's disease.

The V gene is TRBV4-1, the J gene TRBJ2-2; D perhaps matches TRBD1 (6 bases). The CDR3 has 16 residues. Trimming stripped 11 bases from V and 2 bases from J, with 21 bases between. CDR1 MGHRA and CDR2 YSYEKL come from the germline V gene. CDR3 residues: CAGVGVRGANTGELFF. The CDR3 bases are TGCGCCGGAGTAGGGGTCAGGGGAGCAAACACCGGGGAGCTGTTTTTT.

The genes are TRBV7-9 and TRBJ1-4; D may be TRBD1 (5 bases). V lost 5 bases and J lost 4, with 11 bases in between. Germline V lookup: CDR1 SEHNR, CDR2 FQNEAQ (reference sequence). There are 14 residues in the CDR3. The CDR3 protein is CASSIGAGNEKLFF. Here the CDR3 DNA reads TGTGCCAGCAGCATAGGGGCGGGTAATGAAAAACTGTTTTTT.

This clone was counted once. The chain combines TRBV28 with TRBJ1-5, with D possibly TRBD1 on 5 matching bases. The V and J ends lost 5 bases and 6 bases respectively, with 14 bases between them. The germline gives CDR1 MDHEN, CDR2 SYDVKM. The CDR3 consists of 14 residues. The CDR3 nucleotides are TGTGCCAGCAGTACTGGGGGGAAAGGTCAGCCCCAGCATTTT. Amino acids: CASSTGGKGQPQHF.

This chain uses TRBV5-1 with TRBJ2-7; D is uncertain. V shed 0 bases and J shed 0 bases, with 7 bases lying between them. This CDR3 contains 14 residues. Germline V gives CDR1 SGHRS, CDR2 YFSETQ. The CDR3 sequence: CASSLGSVSYEQYF. CDR3 bases: TGCGCCAGCAGCTTGGGATCAGTCTCCTACGAGCAGTACTTC.

The chain carries TRBV5-4 and TRBJ2-3, with a tentative D call TRBD2 (5 bases). The ends were cut back, 1 base at V and 10 bases at J, with 16 bases in the middle. This CDR3 is built from 14 residues. CDR1 SGHNT and CDR2 YYREEE come from the germline V gene (reference sequence). This CDR3 reads CASSLPSTGTPQYF. CDR3 nucleotides: TGTGCCAGCAGCTTGCCTTCTACGGGAACCCCGCAGTATTTT.

This chain links TRBV19 with TRBJ1-6; 9 nucleotides align to TRBD1. The V gene's germline CDR1 is LNHDA and CDR2 SQIVND (reference sequence). The V segment lost 9 bases and the J segment 0 bases; nucleotides outside the gene matches: 12. This CDR3 has 18 residues. This CDR3 is CASKPGTGLSSYNSPLHF. In DNA form, the CDR3 reads TGTGCCAGCAAGCCAGGGACAGGGCTAAGCTCCTATAATTCACCCCTCCACTTT.

The chain links TRBV28 to TRBJ2-3, with a possible D match to TRBD2 (5 bases). Germline CDR1 is MDHEN and CDR2 is SYDVKM. With 5 bases removed from V and 8 bases from J, the gap between germline ends came to 17 bases. The CDR3 is 14 amino acids. CDR3 residues: CASSNSDGRGTQYF. CDR3 nucleotide sequence: TGTGCCAGCAGTAACTCGGACGGCCGGGGTACGCAGTATTTT.

By share of the sample, this clone is large (0.1 to 1%). This chain connects TRBV19 to TRBJ2-1; TRBD2 agrees at 10 bases. This CDR3 spans 16 amino acids. Trimming at V came to 3 bases and at J to 8 bases, leaving 10 bases not matched to a gene. Germline values: CDR1 LNHDA, CDR2 SQIVND (reference sequence). CDR3 DNA: TGTGCCAGTAGTATTCGTAGCGGGGGGACTAAGGATGAGCAGTTCTTC. Translating gives CASSIRSGGTKDEQFF.

V usage is TRBV10-3 and J usage is TRBJ2-7; 9 bases map to TRBD2. Trimming removed 4 bases from V and 2 bases from J; junction bases left unmatched: 3. Germline-derived CDR1 and CDR2 are ENHRY and SYGVKD. This CDR3 has 14 residues. CDR3 DNA sequence: TGTGCCATCAGTGTCAAGCGGGAGGCCTACGAGCAGTACTTC. It encodes CAISVKREAYEQYF.

The genes are TRBV5-1 and TRBJ1-2; tentatively, D is TRBD1 (6 bases). The CDR3 has 13 residues. Trimming left V 4 bases short and J 5 bases short, with 12 bases between. Germline CDR1 SGHRS, CDR2 YFSETQ. The CDR3 loop reads CASSPQGRYGYTF. Here the CDR3 DNA reads TGCGCCAGCAGCCCACAGGGTAGATATGGCTACACCTTC.